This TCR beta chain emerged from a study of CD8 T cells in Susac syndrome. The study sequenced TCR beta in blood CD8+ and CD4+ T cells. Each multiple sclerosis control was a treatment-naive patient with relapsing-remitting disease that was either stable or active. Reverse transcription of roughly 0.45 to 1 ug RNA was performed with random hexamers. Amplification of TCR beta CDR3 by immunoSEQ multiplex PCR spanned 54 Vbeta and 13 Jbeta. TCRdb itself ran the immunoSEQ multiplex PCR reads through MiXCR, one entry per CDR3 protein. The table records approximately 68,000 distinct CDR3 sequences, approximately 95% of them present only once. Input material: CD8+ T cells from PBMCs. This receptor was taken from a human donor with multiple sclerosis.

Here the CDR3 reads CASSPSGTWTDTQYF. CDR3 coding DNA: TGTGCCAGCAGTCCTAGCGGGACCTGGACAGATACGCAGTATTTT. The chain combines TRBV5-4 with TRBJ2-3; 9 bases agree with TRBD2. CDR3 size: 15 residues. Germline V gene lookup returns CDR1 SGHNT and CDR2 YYREEE (reference sequence). V shed 5 bases and J 3 bases; nucleotides not matched to a gene: 7.